The rows below give T cell receptor beta chains drawn from one sample of a study of blood T cell repertoires in COVID-19. TCRdb's table, derived via immunoSEQ multiplex PCR, lists solely in-frame clones and lacks some. Found here are approximately 110,000 clones, roughly 85% of them singletons; the top ten hold 2% to 2.5%. The source material was peripheral blood. These receptors originate from a human donor in a cohort sampled during active COVID-19. CDR3s include the opening cysteine and the closing phenylalanine or tryptophan.

J gene: TRBJ1-2; V gene: TRBV28; CDR3 protein: CASWKQGAGGYTF
J gene: TRBJ1-4; V gene: TRBV5-6; CDR3 protein: CASSPLGNNEKLFF
J gene: TRBJ1-5; V gene: TRBV5-1; CDR3 protein: CASSLDGQQPQHF
J gene: TRBJ1-4; V gene: TRBV6-2/TRBV6-3; CDR3 protein: CASSKGQSTNEKLFF
J gene: TRBJ1-1; V gene: TRBV10-3; CDR3 protein: CAINPDRGAPEAFF
J gene: TRBJ2-3; V gene: TRBV7-9; CDR3 protein: CASSLGVIGTDTQYF
J gene: TRBJ2-7; V gene: TRBV11-3; CDR3 protein: CASSSDATSGSYEQYF
J gene: TRBJ1-5; V gene: TRBV7-2; CDR3 protein: CASSFGGGVEPQHF
J gene: TRBJ2-7; V gene: TRBV7-8; CDR3 protein: CASSLERGEQYF
J gene: TRBJ1-2; V gene: TRBV9; CDR3 protein: CASSGGQGYYGYTF
J gene: TRBJ2-5; V gene: TRBV18; CDR3 protein: CASSPGPGRETQYF
J gene: TRBJ2-1; V gene: TRBV6-5; CDR3 protein: CASRDGTGRREQFF
J gene: TRBJ2-3; V gene: TRBV24-1; CDR3 protein: CAAQGSTDTQYF
J gene: TRBJ1-5; V gene: TRBV28; CDR3 protein: CASRQGNQPQHF
J gene: TRBJ2-3; V gene: TRBV6-5; CDR3 protein: CASRSSSVLPDTQYF
J gene: TRBJ1-6; V gene: TRBV20-1; CDR3 protein: CSASAESSYNSPLHF
J gene: TRBJ2-3; V gene: TRBV20-1; CDR3 protein: CSASRRTRAVSTDTQYF
J gene: TRBJ1-1; V gene: TRBV28; CDR3 protein: CAIEGKTRGRRTEAFF
J gene: TRBJ2-3; V gene: TRBV5-1; CDR3 protein: CASSFGGLAGGTDTQYF
J gene: TRBJ1-1; V gene: TRBV6-5; CDR3 protein: CASKRSLNTEAFF
J gene: TRBJ1-5; V gene: TRBV3-1/TRBV3-2; CDR3 protein: CASSQGSLSNQPQHF
J gene: TRBJ1-1; V gene: TRBV11-2; CDR3 protein: CASSAGTATEAFF
J gene: TRBJ1-3; V gene: TRBV3-1/TRBV3-2; CDR3 protein: CASSLQGPLSGNTIYF
J gene: TRBJ1-1; V gene: TRBV21-1; CDR3 protein: CASSKQASQMGNTEAFF
J gene: TRBJ2-3; V gene: TRBV6-5; CDR3 protein: CASSGTADDTQYF
J gene: TRBJ1-2; V gene: TRBV11-1; CDR3 protein: CASSRTGGSHYGYTF
J gene: TRBJ1-6; V gene: TRBV7-9; CDR3 protein: CASSLGGLSPLHF
J gene: TRBJ1-2; V gene: TRBV6-5; CDR3 protein: CASSLRQDYGYTF
J gene: TRBJ2-3; V gene: TRBV28; CDR3 protein: CASRVGTTTDTQYF
J gene: TRBJ1-1; V gene: TRBV19; CDR3 protein: CASSSGGGSTEAFF
J gene: TRBJ2-1; V gene: TRBV27; CDR3 protein: CASTQRAGDYGVQFF
J gene: TRBJ1-1; V gene: TRBV6-5; CDR3 protein: CASSPVSGGEAFF
J gene: TRBJ1-1; V gene: TRBV4-1; CDR3 protein: CASSQVEGDTEAFF
J gene: TRBJ1-5; V gene: TRBV7-2; CDR3 protein: CASSLEGTQNQPQHF
J gene: TRBJ1-2; V gene: TRBV5-1; CDR3 protein: CASRGRQEDGYTF